Listed here are 11 T cell receptor beta chains from one sample, sequenced in a study of a mutant IDH1 vaccine in newly diagnosed glioma. Here immunoSEQ multiplex PCR was the method, and the copy in TCRdb shows in-frame clones only, minus some. The sample holds around 70,000 clones, roughly 83% seen once. The time point is: week 35, safety follow-up. The vaccine gave 300 ug of a 20-mer mutant IDH1 peptide subcutaneously per dose. For these TCRs, the target antigens are not known. The source was PBMCs, collected from a glioma patient whose treatment included an IDH1 peptide vaccine. These receptors all stem from a man aged 18 to 30 with glioma.

V and J are TRBV11-1 and TRBJ1-2; TRBD1 is a possible D gene (6 bases). The V gene lost 1 base and the J gene lost 2 bases, with 11 bases spanning the gap. The length of the CDR3 is 15 residues. Germline V gene data show CDR1 as SGHAT and CDR2 as FQDESV (reference sequence). DNA for the CDR3: TGTGCCAGCAGCTTAGGGCAGGGGACGAACTATGGCTACACCTTC. Protein product: CASSLGQGTNYGYTF.

The sample holds one count of this clone. The rearrangement links TRBV7-2 to TRBJ1-4; D unresolved. The CDR3 covers 13 residues. Germline V lookup: CDR1 SGHTA, CDR2 FQGNSA. Trimming pared 5 bases from V and 8 bases from J, leaving 12 bases between. The CDR3 DNA reads as TGTGCCAGCAGCCGGGGAGGGTCAGAAAAACTGTTTTTT. It is translated as CASSRGGSEKLFF.

This chain's CDR3 is CASSLGGALNEKLFF. The DNA of the CDR3 is TGTGCCAGCAGCTTAGGAGGGGCGCTGAATGAAAAACTGTTTTTT. The J gene is TRBJ1-4, the V gene TRBV7-9, with D possibly TRBD1 on 5 matching bases. The CDR3 length is 15 residues. Between the trimmed V and J ends, which lost 1 base and 5 bases, there was a span of 11 bases. Germline V gives CDR1 SEHNR, CDR2 FQNEAQ (reference sequence). The entire variable domain, with the rest obtained from reference TRBV7-9 and TRBJ1-4, is as follows: DTGVSQNPRHKITKRGQNVTFRCDPISEHNRLYWYRQTLGQGPEFLTYFQNEAQLEKSRLLSDRFSAERPKGSFSTLEIQRTEQGDSAMYLCASSLGGALNEKLFFGSGTQLSVL.

J is TRBJ1-6 and V is TRBV5-1; no reliable D call. The length of the CDR3 is 14 residues. The V end was cut by 4 bases, the J end by 11 bases, with 16 bases between. Germline V CDR1 and CDR2: SGHRS, YFSETQ. The chain's CDR3 is CASSPWGGQTPLHF. The CDR3 DNA reads TGCGCCAGCAGCCCCTGGGGAGGGCAGACACCCCTCCACTTT.

The chain has TRBV7-9 and TRBJ2-4, with 9 bases identical to TRBD2. Germline values: CDR1 SEHNR, CDR2 FQNEAQ (reference sequence). V gave up 0 bases and J gave up 5 bases; unmatched junction bases: 5. The CDR3 is 16 residues long. The CDR3 nucleotides are TGTGCCAGCAGCTTAGCGAGGGCGGGGGGGCAAAACATTCAGTACTTC. As protein: CASSLARAGGQNIQYF.

The chain recombines TRBV27 with TRBJ2-2, with 10 bases aligning to TRBD1. Trimming removed 5 bases from V and 6 bases from J; junction bases left unmatched: 3. The CDR3 is made up of 14 amino acids. CDR1 is MNHEY and CDR2 is SMNVEV in the germline V gene (reference sequence). For the CDR3, the DNA is TGTGCCAGCAGTGAGGGACAGGGGTCCGGGGAGCTGTTTTTT. Its translation: CASSEGQGSGELFF.

The rearrangement joins TRBV15 to TRBJ2-7; D might be TRBD2 (6 bases). Germline-derived CDR1 and CDR2 are LNHNV and YYDKDF (reference sequence). Trimming took 5 bases from V and 5 from J, leaving 13 bases between them. This CDR3 comprises 13 residues. Written as DNA, the CDR3 is TGTGCCACCAGCCCCCCAGGAGGGAACGAGCAGTACTTC. Translated: CATSPPGGNEQYF.

This chain uses TRBV7-2 with TRBJ2-5, with 7 bases aligning to TRBD2. Unmatched junction bases numbered 5, after V lost 2 bases and J lost 2 bases. The CDR3 spans 15 residues. From germline, CDR1 is SGHTA and CDR2 FQGNSA. This CDR3 is CASSLNAGEQETQYF. Here the CDR3 DNA reads TGTGCCAGCAGCTTAAATGCGGGGGAACAAGAGACCCAGTACTTC. Supplemented by reference TRBV7-2 and TRBJ2-5, the full variable domain reads GAGVSQSPSNKVTEKGKDVELRCDPISGHTALYWYRQSLGQGLEFLIYFQGNSAPDKSGLPSDRFSAERTGGSVSTLTIQRTQQEDSAVYLCASSLNAGEQETQYFGPGTRLLVL.

This chain links TRBV30 with TRBJ2-3, with D perhaps TRBD2 (5 bases). V was cut by 0 bases and J by 0 bases, with 22 bases left in between. In germline, CDR1 is GTSNPN, CDR2 SVGIG (reference sequence). The CDR3 is made up of 19 amino acids. The CDR3 DNA follows: TGTGCCTGGAGTGTACAAATTAGCGCGCCAGTCCCTAGCACAGATACGCAGTATTTT. It specifies CAWSVQISAPVPSTDTQYF.

This chain uses TRBV13 with TRBJ2-2; D gene uncertain. Deletions cut 5 bases from V and 9 bases from J, with 13 bases between. The CDR3 sequence is 13 residues long. Germline values: CDR1 PRHDT, CDR2 FYEKMQ (reference sequence). The CDR3 DNA sequence: TGTGCCAGCAGCATCCAAGGACCCTGGGAGCTGTTTTTT. It yields the protein CASSIQGPWELFF.

The gene calls are TRBV9 and TRBJ1-5; D remains unclear. Germline V gene sequence: CDR1 SGDLS, CDR2 YYNGEE. The CDR3 totals 13 residues. V lost 5 bases and J lost 0, with 6 bases in between. The CDR3 DNA follows: TGTGCCAGCAGGGCCCGTAGCAATCAGCCCCAGCATTTT. This encodes CASRARSNQPQHF. Filled out from reference TRBV9 and TRBJ1-5, the complete variable domain reads DSGVTQTPKHLITATGQRVTLRCSPRSGDLSVYWYQQSLDQGLQFLIQYYNGEERAKGNILERFSAQQFPDLHSELNLSSLELGDSALYFCASRARSNQPQHFGDGTRLSIL.